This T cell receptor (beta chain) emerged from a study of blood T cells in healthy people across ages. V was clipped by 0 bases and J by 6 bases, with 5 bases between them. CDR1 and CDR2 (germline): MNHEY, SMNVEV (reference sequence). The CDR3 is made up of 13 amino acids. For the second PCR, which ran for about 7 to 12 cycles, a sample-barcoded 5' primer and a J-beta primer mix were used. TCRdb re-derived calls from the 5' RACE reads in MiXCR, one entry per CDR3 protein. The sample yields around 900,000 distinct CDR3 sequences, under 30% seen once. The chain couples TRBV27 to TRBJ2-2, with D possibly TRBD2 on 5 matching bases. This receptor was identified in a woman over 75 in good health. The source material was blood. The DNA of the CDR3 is TGTGCCAGCAGTTTATCTAGCGCCGGGGAGCTGTTTTTT. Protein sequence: CASSLSSAGELFF.